These 20 T cell receptor beta chains were all obtained from the same sample, sequenced in a study of technical replicates of blood from a handful of donors. Clones were read by immunoSEQ multiplex PCR, and TCRdb kept only the in-frame ones, dropping some. The table records 87,000 or so clones, approximately 95% of them present only once. Input material: T cells isolated from PBMCs. Every receptor here comes from a human donor in good health.

V and J are TRBV28 and TRBJ1-3, with D perhaps TRBD1 (5 bases). The V gene's germline CDR1 is MDHEN and CDR2 SYDVKM. V lost 8 bases to trimming and J lost 0 bases, with 14 bases between them. The CDR3 covers 15 residues. CDR3: CASQGEFFSGNTIYF. The CDR3 DNA sequence: TGTGCCAGCCAAGGGGAATTCTTCTCTGGAAACACCATATATTTT.

The chain links TRBV18 to TRBJ2-3; 10 nucleotides match TRBD1. The CDR3 has 16 residues. Germline CDR1 KGHSH, CDR2 LQKENI. The V and J ends lost 3 bases and 1 base, in that order; junction bases with no gene match: 4. The CDR3 spells CASSPRQGAGTDTQYF. The CDR3, as DNA: TGTGCCAGCTCACCGAGACAGGGGGCCGGCACAGATACGCAGTATTTT.

The chain combines TRBV19 with TRBJ2-1; no definite D call. The CDR3 is 14 residues long. V lost 3 bases, J lost 7 bases, and 13 bases lay in between. CDR1 and CDR2 (germline): LNHDA, SQIVND (reference sequence). CDR3 in amino acids: CASSIATNLNEQFF. DNA for the CDR3: TGTGCCAGTAGTATTGCAACTAACCTTAATGAGCAGTTCTTC.

The chain combines TRBV6-5 with TRBJ2-5, with TRBD2 matching 11 bases. The CDR3 extends over 16 amino acids. Germline trimming cut 0 bases from V and 3 bases from J; bases unmatched to any gene: 3. The germline gives CDR1 MNHEY, CDR2 SVGAGI. The CDR3 protein is CASSYSMGLAEETQYF. As DNA, the CDR3 is TGTGCCAGCAGTTACTCTATGGGACTAGCGGAAGAGACCCAGTACTTC.

This chain connects TRBV7-9 to TRBJ1-2; the match to TRBD1 covers 8 bases. The CDR3 spans 14 residues. Unmatched junction bases numbered 9, after V lost 5 bases and J lost 7 bases. From germline, CDR1 is SEHNR and CDR2 FQNEAQ (reference sequence). The CDR3 DNA reads TGTGCCAGCAGCGAGGACAGGGAACTCGGTGGCTACACCTTC. It codes for CASSEDRELGGYTF.

This clone was seen only once. The chain has TRBV29-1 and TRBJ2-7; 7 bases map to TRBD1. CDR1 SQVTM and CDR2 ANQGSEA come from the germline V gene. Losses at the gene ends were 8 bases for V and 4 bases for J; bases not matched to a gene: 11. This CDR3 spans 13 amino acids. The CDR3 loop is CSLFTGVRYEQYF. For the CDR3, the DNA is TGCAGCCTTTTTACAGGGGTGAGGTACGAGCAGTACTTC.

The chain joins TRBV27 to TRBJ1-1; 8 bases agree with TRBD1. CDR1 is MNHEY, CDR2 SMNVEV, per germline (reference sequence). The CDR3 contains 14 residues. V shed 5 bases and J 7 bases; nucleotides not matched to a gene: 9. The CDR3 is CASSRDRLWVEAFF. CDR3 coding DNA: TGTGCCAGCAGTAGGGACAGGTTATGGGTTGAAGCTTTCTTT.

The rearrangement joins TRBV7-3 to TRBJ1-2; D may be TRBD1 (6 bases). The CDR3 is 13 amino acids. V was clipped by 5 bases and J by 2 bases, with 9 bases between them. Germline CDR1 reads SGHTA; CDR2 reads FQGTGA. The CDR3 DNA reads as TGTGCCAGCAGCCCCCAGGGGAACTATGGCTACACCTTC. It is translated as CASSPQGNYGYTF.

The gene calls are TRBV28 and TRBJ2-1; 9 bases fit TRBD2. Germline V gene sequence: CDR1 MDHEN, CDR2 SYDVKM. V was clipped by 4 bases and J by 4 bases; unmatched bases: 5. The CDR3 consists of 15 residues. This chain's CDR3 is CASSYGTSTYNEQFF. The CDR3 nucleotides are TGTGCCAGCAGTTACGGGACTAGCACTTACAATGAGCAGTTCTTC.

This clone was picked up a small number of times. This rearrangement joins TRBV5-6 to TRBJ1-2; the D is unclear. Looked up from germline, CDR1 is SGHDT and CDR2 is YYEEEE. The CDR3 totals 11 residues. V was clipped by 0 bases and J by 8 bases, with 5 bases between them. In DNA form, the CDR3 reads TGTGCCAGCAGCTTGGGGCTGGGCTACACCTTC. This sequence encodes CASSLGLGYTF.

V usage is TRBV5-4 and J usage is TRBJ2-7; D not resolved. CDR1 SGHNT and CDR2 YYREEE come from the germline V gene (reference sequence). V lost 1 base, J lost 6 bases, and 8 bases lay in between. This CDR3 has 12 amino acids. The CDR3 sequence: CASSLSRGEQYF. DNA of the CDR3: TGTGCCAGCAGCTTGTCAAGAGGCGAGCAGTACTTC.

V gene TRBV5-1 combines with J gene TRBJ2-3, with 10 bases fitting TRBD2. This CDR3 comprises 15 residues. Trimming cost V 4 bases and J 5 bases; bases outside gene matches: 7. Germline values: CDR1 SGHRS, CDR2 YFSETQ. The DNA for the CDR3 is TGCGCCAGCAGCCGCCTAGCGGGAGTGGAAGATACGCAGTATTTT. It codes for CASSRLAGVEDTQYF.

The chain is built from TRBV5-1 and TRBJ2-7, with TRBD2 as a possible D gene (5 bases). With 5 bases removed from V and 4 bases from J, the gap between germline ends came to 16 bases. The CDR3 loop spans 14 amino acids. Germline CDR1 SGHRS, CDR2 YFSETQ. CDR3: CASSAGLSSYEQYF. Written as DNA, the CDR3 is TGCGCCAGCAGTGCCGGACTCTCCTCTTACGAGCAGTACTTC.

This clone was found once. The rearrangement links TRBV7-9 to TRBJ2-7; weak D call: TRBD2 (5 bases). Per the germline V gene, CDR1 is SEHNR and CDR2 is FQNEAQ (reference sequence). The CDR3 is 12 residues long. Trimming took off 2 bases at V and 5 bases at J, with 7 bases between the two ends. Here the CDR3 DNA reads TGTGCCAGCAGCTTATCCGGGGACGAGCAGTACTTC. This encodes CASSLSGDEQYF.

This chain uses TRBV4-1 with TRBJ1-5; 7 positions match TRBD1. The CDR3 is 16 amino acids. CDR1 and CDR2 from the germline V gene are MGHRA and YSYEKL. After removal of 4 bases from V and 5 bases from J, the junction contained 11 bases not matched to a gene. CDR3 region: CASSRNPGQSHQPQHF. The CDR3 region has the DNA TGCGCCAGCAGCCGGAATCCGGGACAGAGCCATCAGCCCCAGCATTTT.

J is TRBJ2-7 and V is TRBV29-1; the D gene is possibly TRBD1 (6 bases). The CDR3 contains 13 residues. V was shortened by 0 bases and J by 6 bases, with 12 bases between the two germline ends. The germline CDR1 and CDR2 sequences are SQVTM and ANQGSEA. CDR3 DNA sequence: TGCAGCGTTGAAGAAGCCCGAGGGGGCGAGCAGTACTTC. Its translation: CSVEEARGGEQYF.

CDR3 amino acids: CAISGLGNTEAFF. CDR3 coding DNA: TGTGCCATCAGTGGGCTGGGCAACACTGAAGCTTTCTTT. J is TRBJ1-1 and V is TRBV10-3; D remains ambiguous. The germline CDR1 and CDR2 sequences are ENHRY and SYGVKD. The CDR3 is 13 amino acids. Trimming left V 4 bases short and J 2 bases short, with 8 bases between.

This clone has only one observation. The same CDR3 also results from other DNA sequences found in this sample. V and J are TRBV29-1 and TRBJ1-1; the match to TRBD1 covers 11 bases. V gave up 6 bases and J gave up 1 base; unmatched junction bases: 1. Germline V lookup: CDR1 SQVTM, CDR2 ANQGSEA. The CDR3 loop spans 13 amino acids. CDR3 DNA: TGCAGCGTGGGGACAGGGGGGAACACTGAAGCTTTCTTT. Amino acid sequence: CSVGTGGNTEAFF.

The chain joins TRBV6-6 to TRBJ1-2; possibly TRBD1 for D (5 bases). The CDR3 sequence is 14 residues long. Trimming cost V 0 bases and J 7 bases, with 12 bases left between them. CDR1 MNHNY and CDR2 SVGAGI come from the germline V gene (reference sequence). The CDR3 protein is CASSYSSGSRGYTF. The CDR3 nucleotides are TGTGCCAGCAGTTACTCATCAGGGTCTCGTGGCTACACCTTC.

The CDR3 sequence is CATSRSGTVHQPQHF. The CDR3 nucleotides are TGTGCCACCAGCAGATCCGGGACAGTCCATCAGCCCCAGCATTTT. The chain is built from TRBV15 and TRBJ1-5; TRBD1 matches at 7 bases. Germline V gives CDR1 LNHNV, CDR2 YYDKDF (reference sequence). Trimming cost V 2 bases and J 5 bases; bases outside gene matches: 6. The CDR3 length is 15 residues.